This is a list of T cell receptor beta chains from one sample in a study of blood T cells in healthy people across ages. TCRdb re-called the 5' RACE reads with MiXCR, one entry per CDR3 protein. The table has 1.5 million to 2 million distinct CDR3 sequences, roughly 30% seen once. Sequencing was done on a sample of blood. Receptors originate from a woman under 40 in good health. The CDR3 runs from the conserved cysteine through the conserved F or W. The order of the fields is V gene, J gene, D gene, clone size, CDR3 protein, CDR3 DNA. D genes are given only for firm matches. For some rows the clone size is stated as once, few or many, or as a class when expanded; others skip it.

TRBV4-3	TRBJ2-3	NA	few	CASSQARSYTDTQYF	TGCGCCAGCAGCCAAGCGAGGTCTTACACAGATACGCAGTATTTT
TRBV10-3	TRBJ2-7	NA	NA	CAIRESAGANEQYF	TGTGCCATCAGGGAGTCGGCAGGGGCAAACGAGCAGTACTTC
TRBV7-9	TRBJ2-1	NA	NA	CASSLIRGGQGVNEQFF	TGTGCCAGCAGCTTAATACGGGGGGGACAGGGCGTCAACGAGCAGTTCTTC
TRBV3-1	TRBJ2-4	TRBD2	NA	CASRNSGASKNIQYF	TGTGCCAGCAGAAATAGCGGGGCTTCCAAAAACATTCAGTACTTC
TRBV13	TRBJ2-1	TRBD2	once	CASSGVAGGDPRDEQFF	TGTGCCAGCAGCGGCGTAGCGGGAGGGGACCCTCGTGATGAGCAGTTCTTC
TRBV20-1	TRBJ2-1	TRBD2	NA	CSARETSGGFNEQFF	TGCAGTGCTAGAGAGACTAGCGGGGGATTCAACGAGCAGTTCTTC
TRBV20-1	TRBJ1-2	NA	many	CSARAPSARGYTF	TGCAGTGCTAGAGCCCCCTCTGCGAGAGGCTACACCTTC
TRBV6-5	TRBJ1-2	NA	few	CASSRSGSDYGYTF	TGTGCCAGCAGTAGGTCAGGGAGTGACTATGGCTACACCTTC
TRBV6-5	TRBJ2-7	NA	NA	CASRPTGRLYYEQYF	TGTGCCAGCAGGCCCACGGGCCGTCTCTACTACGAGCAGTACTTC
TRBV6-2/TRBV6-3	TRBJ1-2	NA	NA	CASTVLLRDGYTF	TGTGCCAGCACCGTTCTACTACGGGATGGCTACACCTTC
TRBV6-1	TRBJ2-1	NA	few	CASFTGRAYNEQFF	TGTGCCAGCTTCACGGGAAGGGCCTACAATGAGCAGTTCTTC
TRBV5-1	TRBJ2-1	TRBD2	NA	CASSLARPGSGGAISPYNEQFF	TGCGCCAGCAGCTTGGCCAGACCGGGGAGCGGGGGGGCTATATCCCCCTACAATGAGCAGTTCTTC
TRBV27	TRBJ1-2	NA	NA	CADTGRADPYGYTF	TGTGCCGACACCGGCCGTGCCGACCCCTATGGCTACACCTTC
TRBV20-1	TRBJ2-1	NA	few	CSARLWGTTGDEQFF	TGCAGTGCTAGACTTTGGGGTACGACTGGGGATGAGCAGTTCTTC
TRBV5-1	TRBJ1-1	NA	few	CASSLGSRLNTEAFF	TGCGCCAGCAGCTTGGGAAGTCGTCTGAACACTGAAGCTTTCTTT
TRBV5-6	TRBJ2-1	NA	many	CASSLDSSTGNEQFF	TGTGCCAGCAGCTTAGACAGCTCTACGGGGAATGAGCAGTTCTTC
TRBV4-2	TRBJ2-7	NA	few	CASSQERLNYEQYF	TGTGCCAGCAGCCAAGAGCGGTTGAACTACGAGCAGTACTTC
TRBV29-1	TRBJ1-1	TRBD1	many	CSVLPGARGYTEAFF	TGCAGCGTCCTCCCCGGGGCCAGGGGGTACACTGAAGCTTTCTTT
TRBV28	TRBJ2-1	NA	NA	CASSSVTDEQFF	TGTGCCAGCAGTTCTGTGACTGATGAGCAGTTCTTC